The text below deals with one T cell receptor (beta chain). Its antigen is not known. The record originates from a study of T-cell reconstitution after alpha-beta-depleted transplantation in children. General study results and limits: A year had passed since transplant, and T-cell counts and diversity by then came mostly from newly produced T cells. Several hundred expanded graft clones reportedly were the source of alpha-beta T cells about two months after transplant.

During its preparation, the TCRbeta library received unique molecular identifiers. Each CDR3 protein is one row after TCRdb ran MiXCR on the PCR reads. The sample includes 250,000 to 300,000 distinct CDR3 sequences, roughly 9.1% of them seen just once. CDR3 length: 14 residues. CDR1 is LGHDT, CDR2 YNNKEL, per germline (reference sequence). V was pared by 1 base and J by 3 bases, with 10 bases between. This sequence was found in a boy under three years old with acute myeloid leukemia, due to receive a stem cell transplant. The sequencing here drew on PBMCs, taken before TCRalphabeta/CD19-depleted stem cell transplant. The chain links TRBV3-1 to TRBJ2-7; no clear D. The CDR3 DNA sequence: TGTGCCAGCAGCCAAGGGCAGTACAACTACGAGCAGTACTTC. Encoded protein: CASSQGQYNYEQYF.